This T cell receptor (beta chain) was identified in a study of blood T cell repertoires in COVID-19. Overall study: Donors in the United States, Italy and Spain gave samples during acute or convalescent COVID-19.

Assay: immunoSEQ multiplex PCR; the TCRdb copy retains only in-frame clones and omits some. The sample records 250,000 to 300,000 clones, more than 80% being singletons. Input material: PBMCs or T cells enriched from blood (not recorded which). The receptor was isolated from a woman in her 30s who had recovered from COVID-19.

CDR3 coding DNA: TGTGCCAGCAGCTGGGGACTAGCGGCTTCGAACACCGGGGAGCTGTTTTTT. Translation gives CASSWGLAASNTGELFF. The J gene is TRBJ2-2, the V gene TRBV7-8, with 11 bases aligning to TRBD2. The CDR3 contains 17 residues. J was trimmed by 0 bases and V by 4 bases; bases with no gene match: 4. Germline CDR1 and CDR2: SGHVS and FQNEAQ.